This TCR beta chain was observed in a study of blood T cell repertoires in COVID-19. Germline V gene sequence: CDR1 SGHTS, CDR2 YDEGEE. V was pared by 2 bases and J by 6 bases, with 9 bases of the junction left unmatched. The CDR3 covers 15 residues. Some clones are missing from TCRdb's copy, which holds only in-frame ones; the method was immunoSEQ multiplex PCR. The table lists about 77,000 clones, approximately 76% of them singletons, with about 17% in the top ten. Sequencing used peripheral blood. The sequence came from a man between 65 and 85 years old with active or convalescent COVID-19. The chain uses TRBV5-8 and TRBJ2-7; 9 nucleotides agree with TRBD1. The CDR3 loop is CASSFTGGLSTEQYF. DNA for the CDR3: TGTGCCAGCAGCTTTACAGGGGGCTTGTCCACCGAGCAGTACTTC.